This T cell receptor beta chain stems from a study of immune cell composition in non-small cell lung cancer. Study-wide results and caveats: No significant correlation existed between pack-years smoked and tumour clonality. Shared sequences between tumour-reactive and dominant in vivo clones were not proven.

The germline CDR1 and CDR2 sequences are SEHNR and FQNEAQ (reference sequence). CDR3 length: 13 residues. V lost 1 base, J lost 4 bases, and 4 bases lay in between. The table lists this clone with a count of one. Its antigen is not known. Assay used: immunoSEQ multiplex PCR; TCRdb lists only in-frame clones, some missing. The sample carries approximately 5,000 clones, around 77% recorded once. The genes are TRBV7-9 and TRBJ1-4; D unclear. The TCR was taken from a human donor with non-small cell lung cancer. Sequences were obtained from lung tumor tissue. CDR3 sequence: CASSLDSNEKLFF. As DNA, the CDR3 is TGTGCCAGCAGCTTAGACAGTAATGAAAAACTGTTTTTT.